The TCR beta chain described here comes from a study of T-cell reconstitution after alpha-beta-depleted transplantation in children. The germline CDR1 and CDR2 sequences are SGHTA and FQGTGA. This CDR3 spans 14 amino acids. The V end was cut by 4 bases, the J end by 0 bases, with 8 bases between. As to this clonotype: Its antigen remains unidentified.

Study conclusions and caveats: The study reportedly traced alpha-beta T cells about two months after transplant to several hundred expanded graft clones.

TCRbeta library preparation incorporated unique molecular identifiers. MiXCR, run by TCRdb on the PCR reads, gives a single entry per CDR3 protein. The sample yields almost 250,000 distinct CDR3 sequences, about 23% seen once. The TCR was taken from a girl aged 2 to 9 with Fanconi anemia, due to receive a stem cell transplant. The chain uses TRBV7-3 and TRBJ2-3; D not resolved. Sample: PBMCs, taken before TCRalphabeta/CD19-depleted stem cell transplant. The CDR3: CASSSKDSTDTQYF. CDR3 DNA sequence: TGTGCCAGCAGCTCCAAAGATAGCACAGATACGCAGTATTTT.